These 21 T cell receptor beta chains were sequenced from one sample in a study of blood T cell repertoires in COVID-19. The table came from immunoSEQ multiplex PCR; TCRdb's copy has only in-frame clones and leaves some out. The profile shows 450,000 or so clones, 89% of them singletons. The sample consisted of peripheral blood. Receptors were obtained from a woman aged 40 to 49 with COVID-19, enrolled during active disease.

This chain uses TRBV6-5 with TRBJ2-7, with D perhaps TRBD2 (6 bases). In germline, CDR1 is MNHEY, CDR2 SVGAGI. V was pared by 0 bases and J by 7 bases, with 16 bases between. The CDR3 length is 15 residues. The CDR3 bases are TGTGCCAGCAGTTACTCGCGGGACCCTGGCGGTGAGCAGTACTTC. Translating it yields CASSYSRDPGGEQYF.

V and J are TRBV4-3 and TRBJ2-4; perhaps TRBD1 as D (6 bases). Germline CDR1 reads LGHNA; CDR2 reads YSLEER. V was pared by 0 bases and J by 2 bases, with 14 bases between. The CDR3 is 17 residues long. The CDR3 sequence is CASSQDLSTGPKNIQYF. The DNA for the CDR3 is TGCGCCAGCAGCCAAGATCTATCAACAGGGCCCAAAAACATTCAGTACTTC.

The chain joins TRBV2 to TRBJ1-6, with D possibly TRBD1 on 6 matching bases. Per the germline V gene, CDR1 is SNHLY and CDR2 is FYNNEI. The CDR3 runs 18 residues. V was clipped by 10 bases and J by 0 bases, with 22 bases between them. Here the CDR3 reads CANRQDQFGSSYNSPLHF. In DNA form, the CDR3 reads TGTGCCAACAGACAGGATCAATTCGGTAGCTCCTATAATTCACCCCTCCACTTT.

The chain joins TRBV5-1 to TRBJ1-6; TRBD1 might be the D (6 bases). Trimming left V 4 bases short and J 5 bases short, with 13 bases between. CDR3 length: 15 residues. From germline, CDR1 is SGHRS and CDR2 YFSETQ. Here the CDR3 DNA reads TGCGCCAGCAGCCGAGGGGACACGAATAATTCACCCCTCCACTTT. Translating it yields CASSRGDTNNSPLHF. The complete variable domain, with remaining parts taken from reference TRBV5-1 and TRBJ1-6, reads KAGVTQTPRYLIKTRGQQVTLSCSPISGHRSVSWYQQTPGQGLQFLFEYFSETQRNKGNFPGRFSGRQFSNSRSEMNVSTLELGDSALYLCASSRGDTNNSPLHFGNGTRLTVT.

V gene TRBV19 combines with J gene TRBJ1-2; TRBD1 might be the D (5 bases). Germline V lookup: CDR1 LNHDA, CDR2 SQIVND (reference sequence). The CDR3 extends over 15 amino acids. Trimming stripped 1 base from V and 5 bases from J, with 14 bases between. CDR3 in DNA: TGTGCCAGTAGTATAGCCACGACAGTTAATTATGGCTACACCTTC. It codes for CASSIATTVNYGYTF.

The chain carries TRBV5-1 and TRBJ1-4; D is unresolved. The CDR3 has 14 amino acids. Germline CDR1 reads SGHRS; CDR2 reads YFSETQ. V lost 4 bases and J 5 bases, leaving 12 bases between the germline ends. Here the CDR3 reads CASSLTGSNEKLFF. The CDR3 coding sequence is TGCGCCAGCAGCCTGACGGGATCGAATGAAAAACTGTTTTTT.

This clone was picked up one time. The V call is TRBV19, the J call TRBJ1-6; D perhaps matches TRBD1 (5 bases). This CDR3 region has 15 residues. CDR1 is LNHDA and CDR2 is SQIVND in the germline V gene (reference sequence). V lost 5 bases and J lost 4, with 12 bases in between. The CDR3 DNA reads as TGTGCCAGTAGTTTACAGGAGTTTTATAATTCACCCCTCCACTTT. Protein: CASSLQEFYNSPLHF.

This sequence joins TRBV7-2 and TRBJ1-6; TRBD1 matches at 9 bases. The CDR3 covers 15 residues. CDR1 SGHTA and CDR2 FQGNSA come from the germline V gene. V lost 5 bases and J lost 10; bases outside the gene matches: 9. CDR3 nucleotides: TGTGCCAGCAGCACCGGACAGGGGAAAGAATCACCCCTCCACTTT. It codes for CASSTGQGKESPLHF.

Worth noting for this clone: Other DNA sequences from this sample encode an identical CDR3 as well. The V and J genes are TRBV6-6 and TRBJ1-3, with 10 nucleotides matching TRBD1. This CDR3 contains 15 residues. Germline V gene sequence: CDR1 MNHNY, CDR2 SVGAGI (reference sequence). After removal of 6 bases from V and 2 bases from J, the junction contained 4 bases not matched to a gene. CDR3 protein: CASSQGQGAGNTIYF. The CDR3 bases are TGTGCCAGCAGCCAAGGACAGGGGGCTGGAAACACCATATATTTT.

The CDR3 coding sequence is TGTGCCAGCAGTCCCGCGGGGGATCAGCCCCAGCATTTT. Its translation is CASSPAGDQPQHF. The V and J genes are TRBV25-1 and TRBJ1-5, with TRBD1 as a possible D gene (5 bases). Looked up from germline, CDR1 is MGHDK and CDR2 is SYGVNS. This CDR3 spans 13 amino acids. The V and J ends lost 5 bases and 5 bases respectively, with 10 bases between them. Looking up the rest from reference TRBV25-1 and TRBJ1-5 gives the full variable domain: EADIYQTPRYLVIGTGKKITLECSQTMGHDKMYWYQQDPGMELHLIHYSYGVNSTEKGDLSSESTVSRIRTEHFPLTLESARPSHTSQYLCASSPAGDQPQHFGDGTRLSIL.

V gene TRBV5-1 combines with J gene TRBJ1-1; D possibly corresponds to TRBD1 (6 bases). With 4 bases removed from V and 0 bases from J, the gap between germline ends came to 13 bases. The CDR3 contains 15 residues. CDR1 and CDR2 from the germline V gene are SGHRS and YFSETQ. CDR3 nucleotide sequence: TGCGCCAGCAGCGGGGGACATATTTTGAACACTGAAGCTTTCTTT. This sequence encodes CASSGGHILNTEAFF.

The J gene is TRBJ1-5, the V gene TRBV6-2 or TRBV6-3, with D possibly matching TRBD1 (5 bases). This CDR3 has 16 amino acids. Germline-derived CDR1 and CDR2 are MNHEY and SVGEGT. V was cut by 2 bases and J by 2 bases, with 13 bases left in between. CDR3 amino acids: CASSYVAGKGNQPQHF. In DNA, the CDR3 is TGTGCCAGCAGTTACGTGGCAGGGAAGGGCAATCAGCCCCAGCATTTT.

The chain recombines TRBV6-2 or TRBV6-3 with TRBJ2-5; no clear D gene. The CDR3 has 13 amino acids. Germline CDR1 and CDR2: MNHEY and SVGEGT. V was cut by 5 bases and J by 2 bases, with 9 bases left in between. This CDR3 reads CASSPTRQETQYF. CDR3 sequence (DNA): TGTGCCAGCAGTCCGACAAGACAAGAGACCCAGTACTTC.

The chain uses TRBV19 and TRBJ2-2, with D perhaps matching TRBD1 (6 bases). Germline V gene lookup returns CDR1 LNHDA and CDR2 SQIVND (reference sequence). This CDR3 has 15 residues. Between the trimmed V and J ends, which lost 4 bases and 2 bases, there was a span of 11 bases. The CDR3 reads CASSRQDLNTGELFF. CDR3 bases: TGTGCCAGTAGTAGACAGGACCTTAACACCGGGGAGCTGTTTTTT.

As regards this clone: A junction boundary mismatches the germline segment, possibly from a read error. V usage is TRBV11-3 and J usage is TRBJ2-1; 7 nucleotides match TRBD1. Germline V lookup: CDR1 SGHNT, CDR2 YENEEA. The CDR3 is made up of 15 amino acids. The CDR3 nucleotides read TGTGCCAGCAGCTTCGAGGGGGCCTCCTACAGTGAGCAGTTCTTC. Translation: CASSFEGASYSEQFF. Full variable domain (missing parts from reference TRBV11-3 and TRBJ2-1): EAGVVQSPRYKIIEKKQPVAFWCNPISGHNTLYWYLQNLGQGPELLIRYENEEAVDDSQLPKDRFSAERLKGVDSTLKIQPAELGDSAVYLCASSFEGASYSEQFFGPGTRLTVL.

This sequence joins TRBV27 and TRBJ2-3; 11 nucleotides line up with TRBD2. Germline CDR1 reads MNHEY; CDR2 reads SMNVEV (reference sequence). The CDR3 totals 17 residues. With V trimmed by 6 bases and J by 5 bases, 13 bases remained unmatched. CDR3 DNA sequence: TGTGCCAGCAGCCCCAAGGGGGGACTAGCGGTCGGAGATACGCAGTATTTT. Protein sequence: CASSPKGGLAVGDTQYF.

The chain has TRBV1 and TRBJ1-1; whether TRBD1, the table's D call, matches the DNA was not checked. TRBV1 is given as a pseudogene. There are 17 residues in the CDR3. The DNA for the CDR3 is TGCACCAGCAGCCAAGACGGGACAGGGAGGTGTGGCACTGAAGCTTTCTTT. The encoded protein is CTSSQDGTGRCGTEAFF.

The chain carries TRBV15 and TRBJ1-5; no reliable D call. Trimming pared 0 bases from V and 7 bases from J, leaving 13 bases between. This CDR3 region has 15 residues. CDR1 and CDR2 (germline): LNHNV, YYDKDF (reference sequence). Here the CDR3 reads CATSREGGKGQPQHF. As DNA, the CDR3 is TGTGCCACCAGCAGAGAAGGAGGGAAAGGGCAGCCCCAGCATTTT.

This chain joins TRBV28 and TRBJ2-3; D may be TRBD2 (6 bases). V was shortened by 5 bases and J by 2 bases, with 11 bases between the two germline ends. This CDR3 has 14 amino acids. Germline assignment: CDR1 MDHEN and CDR2 SYDVKM. This CDR3 reads CASSNRGITDTQYF. CDR3 sequence (DNA): TGTGCCAGCAGTAACCGGGGGATCACAGATACGCAGTATTTT.

The chain joins TRBV7-2 to TRBJ2-7; D ambiguous. CDR3 length: 14 amino acids. Trimming took off 2 bases at V and 2 bases at J, with 10 bases between the two ends. Germline loops: CDR1 SGHTA, CDR2 FQGNSA. The CDR3 coding sequence is TGTGCCAGCAGCTTATTCGTCAGTACCTACGAGCAGTACTTC. This sequence encodes CASSLFVSTYEQYF.

The chain uses TRBV29-1 and TRBJ2-1; 10 bases fit TRBD2. The CDR3 length is 14 residues. J lost 6 bases, V lost 5 bases, and 7 bases had no gene match. CDR1 and CDR2 (germline): SQVTM, ANQGSEA. The CDR3 loop reads CSVTLAGASNEQFF. The CDR3 nucleotides read TGCAGCGTTACTCTAGCGGGAGCCTCCAATGAGCAGTTCTTC.